This is a list of T cell receptor beta chains from one sample in a study of T cell responses to AZD1222 COVID-19 vaccine. Measured with immunoSEQ multiplex PCR; TCRdb has only the in-frame clones, and not every one. There are 100,000 to 150,000 clones in the sample; around 87% occur only once, and roughly 1.1% lies in the top ten. This specimen consisted of peripheral blood, obtained on day 0 of AZD1222 vaccination. The receptors come from an adult in good health. Both conserved end residues are part of each CDR3. A D gene is named only where the DNA matches it firmly. The size of a clone is reported for some rows only, either as once, few or many, or as a class for expanded clones.

TRBD1 | TRBJ2-1 | TRBV19 | few | TGTGCCAGTAGTGCAACGACAGGGGTAGAGCAGTTCTTC | CASSATTGVEQFF
NA | TRBJ2-7 | TRBV7-5 | NA | TGTGCCAGAAGCTCCTGGGATGGAGGGCAGTACTTC | CARSSWDGGQYF
TRBD1 | TRBJ1-6 | TRBV6-5 | NA | TGTGCCAGCAGTTCTCCCGGGACAGGGTATGGACCCCTCCACTTT | CASSSPGTGYGPLHF
TRBD1 | TRBJ1-1 | TRBV29-1 | NA | TGCAGCGTACAGGGGAGCACTGAAGCTTTCTTT | CSVQGSTEAFF
NA | TRBJ1-2 | TRBV27 | NA | TGTGCCAGCAGCAAACGACAGCCTACCTCTAACTATGGCTACACCTTC | CASSKRQPTSNYGYTF
TRBD1 | TRBJ2-7 | TRBV19 | once | TGTGCCAGTAGTATCTCAAGGGGGCTCGAGCAGTACTTC | CASSISRGLEQYF
TRBD1 | TRBJ2-1 | TRBV14 | NA | TGTGCCAGCAGCCTCGGGACAGCCTACAATGAGCAGTTCTTC | CASSLGTAYNEQFF
TRBD1 | TRBJ1-1 | TRBV6-6 | NA | TGTGCCAGCAACCAACAGGGGGCAGGCACTGAAGCTTTCTTT | CASNQQGAGTEAFF
NA | TRBJ1-1 | TRBV6-5 | NA | TGTGCCAGCAAAGCCTCACAGGGAAACACTGAAGCTTTCTTT | CASKASQGNTEAFF
NA | TRBJ2-5 | TRBV15 | NA | TGTGCCACCAGGGGGGCCGGACAAGAGACCCAGTACTTC | CATRGAGQETQYF
TRBD1 | TRBJ2-7 | TRBV6-2/TRBV6-3 | NA | TGTGCCAGCAGTTACTCGGTTGAGAGGGGGCAGTACAGGGTGGAGCAGTACTTC | CASSYSVERGQYRVEQYF
TRBD1 | TRBJ1-2 | TRBV7-9 | few | TGTGCCAGCAGCACGAACAGGGGGGAAGGCTACACCTTC | CASSTNRGEGYTF
TRBD1 | TRBJ2-1 | TRBV10-1 | NA | TGCGCCAGCTCCGGGACAGGGGGATTGTACAATGAGCAGTTCTTC | CASSGTGGLYNEQFF
TRBD1 | TRBJ1-2 | TRBV19 | NA | TGTGCCAGTAGACCCCAGGGGGGAATTTATGGCTACACCTTC | CASRPQGGIYGYTF
NA | TRBJ2-3 | TRBV3-1/TRBV3-2 | NA | TGTGCCAGCGGGTCGACTTTCTATAGCACAGATACGCAGTATTTT | CASGSTFYSTDTQYF
NA | TRBJ2-3 | TRBV10-3 | NA | TGTGCCATCAGTGAAGCTGGGGGGGCCGCCACGCAGTATTTT | CAISEAGGAATQYF
TRBD1 | TRBJ1-1 | TRBV27 | once | TGTGCCAGCAGTTTACCCCGGACAGGGGGTCCCGCTTTCTTT | CASSLPRTGGPAFF
NA | TRBJ2-1 | TRBV29-1 | NA | TGCAGCGCCGGTAGCCGGATCCGACCCCATGAGCAGTTCTTC | CSAGSRIRPHEQFF
NA | TRBJ1-1 | TRBV2 | NA | TGTGCCAGCAGTGTAGGGAGCATGAACACTGAAGCTTTCTTT | CASSVGSMNTEAFF
TRBD1 | TRBJ2-7 | TRBV7-9 | NA | TGTGCCAGCAGCATCGGCGACAGGGTCGAGCAGTACTTC | CASSIGDRVEQYF
NA | TRBJ2-7 | TRBV5-1 | NA | TGCGCCAGCAGCTTGGCGTCTATCAGCGCCTACGAGCAGTACTTC | CASSLASISAYEQYF
TRBD2 | TRBJ2-7 | TRBV5-6 | NA | TGTGCCAGCAGCCCGCGGGGACTAGCGGGGCGATTAGAGCAGTACTTC | CASSPRGLAGRLEQYF
TRBD1 | TRBJ1-6 | TRBV4-1 | NA | TGCGCCAGCAGCCAAGCTGTCCCGGGACAGCCGAGCTCCTATAATTCACCCCTCCACTTT | CASSQAVPGQPSSYNSPLHF
NA | TRBJ1-6 | TRBV9 | once | TGTGCCAGCAGCGTAGGTGGGGGCGTAGATTCACCCCTCCACTTT | CASSVGGGVDSPLHF
NA | TRBJ2-3 | TRBV12-3/TRBV12-4 | NA | TGTGCCAGCAGTCCGCGGACAGATACGCAGTATTTT | CASSPRTDTQYF
NA | TRBJ2-1 | TRBV4-3 | NA | TGCGCCAGCAGCCAAGAGAACGTGGCGACCTACAGCTCCTACAATGAGCAGTTCTTC | CASSQENVATYSSYNEQFF
NA | TRBJ1-3 | TRBV10-3 | NA | TGTGCCATCACCCGGGAACCTGGAAACACCATATATTTT | CAITREPGNTIYF
TRBD2 | TRBJ2-3 | TRBV29-1 | NA | TGCAGCTGTAAAGGAGCGGGAGGGAAAGATACGCAGTATTTT | CSCKGAGGKDTQYF
TRBD1 | TRBJ1-2 | TRBV19 | NA | TGTGCCAGTAGCGACAGGGGGCGCGATGGCTACACCTTC | CASSDRGRDGYTF
NA | TRBJ2-1 | TRBV6-2/TRBV6-3 | NA | TGTGCCAGCAGTTTCCCCCAGGAGCAGTTCTTC | CASSFPQEQFF
NA | TRBJ2-2 | TRBV3-1/TRBV3-2 | NA | TGTGCCAGCAGCCAAGGCACCTACACCGGGGAGCTGTTTTTT | CASSQGTYTGELFF
NA | TRBJ2-7 | TRBV18 | once | TGTGCCAGCTCACCACCGGCCTCCTACGAGCAGTACTTC | CASSPPASYEQYF
NA | TRBJ1-1 | TRBV21-1 | NA | TGTGCCAGCAGCAAAGGAGCAGGGGGCACTGAAGCTTTCTTT | CASSKGAGGTEAFF
NA | TRBJ2-7 | TRBV4-3 | NA | TGCGCCAGCAGCCAAGGTGTGGGGCTTTACTTCGAGCAGTACTTC | CASSQGVGLYFEQYF
NA | TRBJ1-1 | TRBV21-1 | NA | TGTGCCAGCAGCAAATCTTTTGTACCTGAAGCTTTCTTT | CASSKSFVPEAFF
NA | TRBJ2-5 | TRBV7-6 | NA | TGTGCCAGCAGCTTAGCGACGGGCAGGTCGGAGGCCCAGTACTTC | CASSLATGRSEAQYF
TRBD1 | TRBJ1-6 | TRBV18 | NA | TGTGCCAGCTCACGAGAAGACAGGGGTTATAATTCACCCCTCCACTTT | CASSREDRGYNSPLHF
NA | TRBJ2-5 | TRBV30 | NA | TGTGCCTGGAGTGTAGTGTACCAAGAGACCCAGTACTTC | CAWSVVYQETQYF
TRBD2 | TRBJ2-1 | TRBV2 | NA | TGTGCCAGCAATAGCGGGGGGGTGAAGTTCTTC | CASNSGGVKFF
NA | TRBJ1-2 | TRBV5-6 | NA | TGTGCCAGCAGCCCCCCCCGGTGGGGCGCCGATGGCTACACCTTC | CASSPPRWGADGYTF
TRBD2 | TRBJ2-3 | TRBV7-8 | NA | TGTGCCAGCAGCTTACTAGCGGGGGGGTCAGATACGCAGTATTTT | CASSLLAGGSDTQYF
NA | TRBJ1-5 | TRBV7-8 | NA | TGTGCCAGCAGCTTAGCGAATCAGCCCCAGCATTTT | CASSLANQPQHF
NA | TRBJ2-3 | TRBV27 | NA | TGTGCCAGCAGTTTATGGAGTACCCGGGGTCGGGATACGCAGTATTTT | CASSLWSTRGRDTQYF
NA | TRBJ1-2 | TRBV25-1 | few | TGTGCCAGCAGTCAAGGGGGGCTTGGCTACACCTTC | CASSQGGLGYTF
TRBD1 | TRBJ1-2 | TRBV4-1 | NA | TGCGCCAGCAGCCGGACTCCGGGACAGGGGGTAAATGGCTACACCTTC | CASSRTPGQGVNGYTF